A single sample is the source of the 20 T cell receptor beta chains below, sequenced in a study of shared clonotypes between healthy human individuals. The method was immunoSEQ multiplex PCR; TCRdb's version includes in-frame clones alone and lacks a portion of them. Of more than 400,000 clones detected, 90% to 96% appear once; the ten largest clones hold approximately 0.067%. The sample taken for sequencing was naive CD4+ T cells sorted from blood. The subset: CD45RA+ positively selected. The source of these receptors is a woman in her 30s in good health.

This rearrangement joins TRBV28 to TRBJ1-3; unclear D gene. Between the trimmed V and J ends, which lost 1 base and 0 bases, there was a span of 10 bases. The CDR3 has 16 residues. Germline V lookup: CDR1 MDHEN, CDR2 SYDVKM. The CDR3 nucleotides read TGTGCCAGCAGTTTATCCCTCGGACCCTCTGGAAACACCATATATTTT. Translated: CASSLSLGPSGNTIYF.

This clone was detected only a few times. The V call is TRBV15, the J call TRBJ1-5, with 9 bases lining up with TRBD1. The germline V gene has CDR1 LNHNV and CDR2 YYDKDF (reference sequence). With V trimmed by 5 bases and J by 6 bases, 8 bases remained unmatched. This CDR3 contains 15 residues. In nucleotides, the CDR3 is TGTGCCACCAGCCCCAGGGACAGGGCTCGTCAGCCCCAGCATTTT. Translating gives CATSPRDRARQPQHF.

The chain has TRBV5-1 and TRBJ2-1, with 9 bases aligning to TRBD2. Germline CDR1 reads SGHRS; CDR2 reads YFSETQ. The J segment lost 6 bases and the V segment lost 4 bases, leaving 11 bases of the junction unmatched. This CDR3 has 16 residues. The CDR3 nucleotides are TGCGCCAGCAGCCCTCCGACTGGAGCGGGAGGCAATGAGCAGTTCTTC. This gives the protein CASSPPTGAGGNEQFF.

The rearrangement uses TRBV2 and TRBJ2-5; D is possibly TRBD1 (6 bases). The CDR3 is 15 residues long. The ends were cut back, 6 bases at V and 0 bases at J, with 14 bases in the middle. Germline V gives CDR1 SNHLY, CDR2 FYNNEI. CDR3 bases: TGTGCCAGCAGCGATCAGGGACAAAACCAAGAGACCCAGTACTTC. This translates into CASSDQGQNQETQYF.

V is TRBV19 and J is TRBJ2-5; the D is unclear. TRBJ2-7 explains the end of the DNA better; the J call may be wrong. Germline V gene data show CDR1 as LNHDA and CDR2 as SQIVND (reference sequence). The CDR3 spans 12 residues. The CDR3 region has the DNA TGTGCCAGTCAGGCCGACGGCGGCGAGCAGTACTTC. Translating gives CASQADGGEQYF.

The rearrangement uses TRBV2 and TRBJ1-2, with TRBD1 as a possible D gene (5 bases). V shed 2 bases and J shed 8 bases, with 15 bases lying between them. The CDR3 has 14 residues. Germline CDR1 SNHLY, CDR2 FYNNEI. The CDR3 reads CASSEQQVRGGYTF. The CDR3, as DNA: TGTGCCAGCAGTGAACAACAGGTCCGTGGGGGCTACACCTTC. The whole variable domain, remainder taken from reference TRBV2 and TRBJ1-2, is EPEVTQTPSHQVTQMGQEVILRCVPISNHLYFYWYRQILGQKVEFLVSFYNNEISEKSEIFDDQFSVERPDGSNFTLKIRSTKLEDSAMYFCASSEQQVRGGYTFGSGTRLTVV.

For the CDR3, the DNA is TGCGCCAGCAGCTTCTATTCCCCGGGCCTGAACACTGAAGCTTTCTTT. This sequence encodes CASSFYSPGLNTEAFF. The chain recombines TRBV5-1 with TRBJ1-1; unclear D gene. V shed 2 bases and J shed 0 bases, with 14 bases lying between them. Germline CDR1 and CDR2: SGHRS and YFSETQ. This CDR3 region has 16 residues.

This chain joins TRBV18 and TRBJ1-4, with a tentative D call TRBD1 (6 bases). V shed 5 bases and J shed 7 bases, with 17 bases lying between them. The germline V gene has CDR1 KGHSH and CDR2 LQKENI. The CDR3 spans 15 residues. The CDR3 loop is CASSTNGRGVEKLFF. For the CDR3, the DNA is TGTGCCAGCTCAACCAACGGCAGGGGAGTTGAAAAACTGTTTTTT.

This clone was observed a single time. J is TRBJ2-1 and V is TRBV19, with D possibly being TRBD1 (5 bases). CDR1 LNHDA and CDR2 SQIVND come from the germline V gene (reference sequence). CDR3 length: 14 residues. The ends were cut back, 5 bases at V and 1 base at J, with 9 bases in the middle. Here the CDR3 reads CASSFRASYNEQFF. CDR3 DNA: TGTGCCAGTAGTTTCAGGGCTTCCTACAATGAGCAGTTCTTC.

V and J are TRBV5-1 and TRBJ2-2, with D maybe TRBD2 (5 bases). The CDR3 extends over 15 amino acids. V lost 5 bases and J 1 base, leaving 12 bases between the germline ends. The germline gives CDR1 SGHRS, CDR2 YFSETQ. The CDR3 is CASRRIGMNTGELFF. The DNA of the CDR3 is TGCGCCAGCAGACGGATCGGGATGAACACCGGGGAGCTGTTTTTT.

As for this clone: The same CDR3 also results from other DNA sequences found in this sample. The V and J genes are TRBV9 and TRBJ2-1; D is unresolved. This CDR3 comprises 12 residues. Germline-derived CDR1 and CDR2 are SGDLS and YYNGEE. Trimming left V 0 bases short and J 7 bases short, with 5 bases between. CDR3 in amino acids: CASSVGLNEQFF. In nucleotides, the CDR3 is TGTGCCAGCAGCGTAGGGTTAAATGAGCAGTTCTTC.

The J gene is TRBJ1-4, the V gene TRBV5-1; no clear D gene. The V gene lost 0 bases and the J gene lost 8 bases, with 11 bases spanning the gap. The CDR3 length is 14 residues. Germline V CDR1 and CDR2: SGHRS, YFSETQ. DNA of the CDR3: TGCGCCAGCAGCTTGGCCGGGTTAGGGGAAAAACTGTTTTTT. It encodes CASSLAGLGEKLFF.

V gene TRBV7-8 combines with J gene TRBJ2-7, with TRBD2 matching 8 bases. Germline V gene data show CDR1 as SGHVS and CDR2 as FQNEAQ. The CDR3 covers 13 residues. Trimming at V came to 1 base and at J to 12 bases, leaving 8 bases not matched to a gene. The chain's CDR3 is CASSLGAQSGRYF. In DNA form, the CDR3 reads TGTGCCAGCAGCTTAGGGGCGCAGAGCGGGAGGTACTTC.

This clone appeared once. The rearrangement joins TRBV5-1 to TRBJ2-1; no clear D gene. The CDR3 length is 14 residues. Germline assignment: CDR1 SGHRS and CDR2 YFSETQ. Trimming took off 6 bases at V and 0 bases at J, with 10 bases between the two ends. The CDR3 nucleotides are TGCGCCAGCAATCCAGAGAGCTCCTACAATGAGCAGTTCTTC. As protein: CASNPESSYNEQFF.

The rearrangement uses TRBV5-1 and TRBJ2-1; 11 bases align to TRBD2. CDR1 is SGHRS, CDR2 YFSETQ, per germline. This CDR3 comprises 13 residues. Losses at the gene ends were 9 bases for V and 3 bases for J; bases not matched to a gene: 2. CDR3 nucleotide sequence: TGCGCCACGGGACTAGCGGACTACAATGAGCAGTTCTTC. It translates to CATGLADYNEQFF.

On this clone itself: The sample contains more than one DNA sequence encoding this CDR3. The chain combines TRBV4-1 with TRBJ1-6; TRBD1 agrees at 8 bases. V trimming: 2 bases; J trimming: 7 bases; junction bases outside the gene matches: 4. Per germline, CDR1 MGHRA and CDR2 YSYEKL. The CDR3 runs to 15 residues. CDR3 bases: TGCGCCAGCAGCCAACTGGACAGGGACAATTCACCCCTCCACTTT. Its protein product is CASSQLDRDNSPLHF.

The gene calls are TRBV5-5 and TRBJ2-2; D remains ambiguous. Trimming pared 2 bases from V and 8 bases from J, leaving 7 bases between. CDR1 is SGHKS and CDR2 is YYEKEE in the germline V gene (reference sequence). The CDR3 has 12 residues. The CDR3 spells CASSFWAGELFF. CDR3 DNA: TGTGCCAGCAGCTTTTGGGCTGGGGAGCTGTTTTTT.

This sequence joins TRBV2 and TRBJ2-3; 9 bases align to TRBD2. Germline CDR1 reads SNHLY; CDR2 reads FYNNEI. V gave up 8 bases and J gave up 1 base; unmatched junction bases: 4. This CDR3 is built from 14 residues. The DNA of the CDR3 is TGTGCCAGCTTAGCGGGAGTCGGCACAGATACGCAGTATTTT. This translates into CASLAGVGTDTQYF. Filled out from reference TRBV2 and TRBJ2-3, the complete variable domain reads EPEVTQTPSHQVTQMGQEVILRCVPISNHLYFYWYRQILGQKVEFLVSFYNNEISEKSEIFDDQFSVERPDGSNFTLKIRSTKLEDSAMYFCASLAGVGTDTQYFGPGTRLTVL.

The rearrangement uses TRBV9 and TRBJ2-2; 8 bases are a match to TRBD2. With 0 bases clipped from V and 7 bases from J, the junction kept 8 bases outside the gene matches. In germline, CDR1 is SGDLS, CDR2 YYNGEE. There are 16 residues in the CDR3. The CDR3 protein is CASSVGGRHEGGELFF. CDR3 in DNA: TGTGCCAGCAGCGTAGGCGGGAGGCACGAAGGCGGGGAGCTGTTTTTT.

The V and J genes are TRBV5-1 and TRBJ2-5; D ambiguous. The CDR3 runs to 16 residues. Germline lookup yields CDR1 SGHRS and CDR2 YFSETQ. V lost 1 base and J 2 bases, leaving 15 bases between the germline ends. The CDR3 reads CASSLSHSGQQETQYF. CDR3 nucleotide sequence: TGCGCCAGCAGCTTGTCCCACTCAGGTCAGCAAGAGACCCAGTACTTC.